The 9 T cell receptor beta chains reported below all come from one sample, sequenced in a study of cytomegalovirus exposure and HLA in healthy donors (dated by TCRdb to the late 2010s). The library relied on the immunoSEQ multiplex PCR assay. For the multiplex PCR, a mixture combining 60 forward primers for TCR Vbeta segments and 13 reverse primers for TCR Jbeta segments was used. TCRdb took over this immuneACCESS table, retaining in-frame rearrangements with V and J assigned. Such tables are incomplete; in checked studies, under half of the missing clones stem from an unresolved V gene, and the remainder is unexplained. In all, the sample holds 150,000 to 200,000 clones, and roughly 84% of those were seen once. The ten largest clonotypes hold less than 2.5% of the sample. The sequencing sample was made of PBMCs. These TCRs come from a young man in good health and CMV-seropositive.

The J gene is TRBJ2-1, the V gene TRBV6-5, with D perhaps TRBD2 (5 bases). The CDR3 has 14 amino acids. Deletions cut 3 bases from V and 1 base from J, with 7 bases between. Germline V gene sequence: CDR1 MNHEY, CDR2 SVGAGI. The CDR3 here is CASSYRESYNEQFF. CDR3 in DNA: TGTGCCAGCAGTTATCGGGAATCCTACAATGAGCAGTTCTTC.

This chain links TRBV29-1 with TRBJ2-7, with 8 bases fitting TRBD1. The junction had 10 bases not matched to a gene; V was cut back by 4 bases and J by 5 bases. Germline assignment: CDR1 SQVTM and CDR2 ANQGSEA. This CDR3 has 14 residues. CDR3 amino acids: CSVVPQGALDEQYF. The CDR3 bases are TGCAGCGTTGTCCCTCAGGGGGCCTTAGACGAGCAGTACTTC.

The J gene is TRBJ2-2, the V gene TRBV9, with 7 bases fitting TRBD2. CDR3 length: 17 residues. Per the germline V gene, CDR1 is SGDLS and CDR2 is YYNGEE. Trimming cost V 4 bases and J 2 bases; bases outside gene matches: 11. CDR3 region: CASSLPGLAVNTGELFF. The DNA of the CDR3 is TGTGCCAGCAGCCTGCCGGGGCTAGCGGTTAACACCGGGGAGCTGTTTTTT.

The chain links TRBV9 to TRBJ1-5; 8 nucleotides match TRBD1. The CDR3 has 14 amino acids. V lost 3 bases, J lost 7 bases, and 6 bases stayed unmatched. Germline CDR1 and CDR2: SGDLS and YYNGEE. The CDR3: CASSEGQERQPQHF. CDR3 DNA: TGTGCCAGCAGCGAGGGACAGGAAAGGCAGCCCCAGCATTTT.

Note on this clone: Other DNA sequences within the sample encode an identical CDR3. This chain links TRBV6-4 with TRBJ2-3, with 11 bases matching TRBD2. This CDR3 has 15 amino acids. V shed 6 bases and J 3 bases; nucleotides not matched to a gene: 5. Germline V gene data show CDR1 as MRHNA and CDR2 as SNTAGT. The chain's CDR3 is CASSGSSGGTDTQYF. The CDR3 DNA sequence: TGTGCCAGCAGCGGATCTAGCGGGGGGACAGATACGCAGTATTTT.

J is TRBJ1-4 and V is TRBV5-1, with 10 bases that match TRBD1. Per the germline V gene, CDR1 is SGHRS and CDR2 is YFSETQ. The length of the CDR3 is 17 residues. Germline trimming cut 3 bases from V and 6 bases from J; bases unmatched to any gene: 11. CDR3 residues: CASSSPGTGVLDEKLFF. Written as DNA, the CDR3 is TGCGCCAGCAGCTCTCCCGGGACAGGGGTATTGGATGAAAAACTGTTTTTT.

This chain's CDR3 is CASSPRDLNTIYF. DNA for the CDR3: TGTGCCAGCAGTCCCAGGGATCTAAACACCATATATTTT. This rearrangement joins TRBV6-5 to TRBJ1-3; the D gene is possibly TRBD1 (5 bases). CDR3 size: 13 residues. Per the germline V gene, CDR1 is MNHEY and CDR2 is SVGAGI. The V gene lost 5 bases and the J gene lost 6 bases, with 11 bases spanning the gap.

This clone was seen more than once but under ten times. The chain has TRBV18 and TRBJ1-2, with D perhaps matching TRBD1 (6 bases). Germline V gene lookup returns CDR1 KGHSH and CDR2 LQKENI. Trimming pared 5 bases from V and 7 bases from J, leaving 14 bases between. This CDR3 contains 13 residues. The CDR3 spells CASSTGTDLGYTF. The CDR3 region has the DNA TGTGCCAGCTCAACAGGGACGGATCTTGGCTACACCTTC.

In this sample, this clone turned up once. The chain couples TRBV15 to TRBJ2-4; D possibly corresponds to TRBD1 (6 bases). CDR3 length: 12 amino acids. Germline CDR1 reads LNHNV; CDR2 reads YYDKDF (reference sequence). Trimming took 6 bases from V and 8 from J, leaving 11 bases between them. CDR3 residues: CATRGQGYIQYF. The CDR3 nucleotides are TGTGCCACCAGAGGGCAGGGGTACATTCAGTACTTC.